Each of the 2 T cell receptor beta chains below was sequenced from the same sample in a study of molecular identifiers for immune sequencing clone quantification. TCRdb re-analysed the PCR reads in MiXCR, keeping a single row per CDR3 protein. The table lists fewer than 350,000 distinct CDR3 sequences, 24% of them singletons. The specimen sequenced was naive CD8+ T cells from blood, with Jurkat cell RNA spiked in. Subset in this sample: FACS-sorted CD8+CD4-CCR7+CD45RA+ naive T cells. The receptor source for this set is a human donor in good health. Some libraries in this study had Jurkat cell RNA spiked in.

In the case of this clonotype: The junction does not match germline at one end; this may be a read error. V gene TRBV4-3 combines with J gene TRBJ1-3; possible D gene TRBD1, 5 bases. This CDR3 contains 19 residues. Germline values: CDR1 LGHNA, CDR2 YSLEER. The CDR3, as DNA: TGCGCCAGCAGCCAAGATTTTAACCGTCAGGGTTTAACTGGAAACACCAAATATTTT. Amino acids: CASSQDFNRQGLTGNTKYF.

The rearrangement joins TRBV4-3 to TRBJ2-3, with 12 bases fitting TRBD2. With 3 bases clipped from V and 3 bases from J, the junction kept 7 bases outside the gene matches. The length of the CDR3 is 17 residues. The germline V gene has CDR1 LGHNA and CDR2 YSLEER. CDR3 sequence: CASSHRLAGAITDTQYF. Written as DNA, the CDR3 is TGCGCCAGCAGCCACCGACTAGCGGGAGCGATTACAGATACGCAGTATTTT.